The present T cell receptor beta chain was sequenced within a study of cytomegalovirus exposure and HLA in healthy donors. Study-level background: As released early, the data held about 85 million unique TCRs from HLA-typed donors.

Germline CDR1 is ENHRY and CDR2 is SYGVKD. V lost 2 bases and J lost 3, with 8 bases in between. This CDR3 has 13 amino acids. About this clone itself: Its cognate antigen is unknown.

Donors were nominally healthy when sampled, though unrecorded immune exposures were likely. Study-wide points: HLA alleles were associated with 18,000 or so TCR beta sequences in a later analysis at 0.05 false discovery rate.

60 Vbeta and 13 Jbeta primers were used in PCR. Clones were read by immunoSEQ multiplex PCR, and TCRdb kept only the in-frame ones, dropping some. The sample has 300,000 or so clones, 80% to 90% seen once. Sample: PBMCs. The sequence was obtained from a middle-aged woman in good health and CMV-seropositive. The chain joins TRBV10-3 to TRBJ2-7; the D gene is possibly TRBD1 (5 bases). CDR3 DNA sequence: TGTGCCATCAGTGAGACAGGAAGCTACGAGCAGTACTTC. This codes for CAISETGSYEQYF.